Listed here are 28 T cell receptor beta chains from one sample, sequenced in a study of blood T cell repertoires in COVID-19 (dated by TCRdb to 2019 to 2021). Library preparation employed the immunoSEQ multiplex PCR assay. Entries here come from immuneACCESS through TCRdb and include only in-frame sequences with V and J called. Some clones fail to appear in such tables; in the studies checked, an unresolved V gene covers under half of the shortfall, and the cause of the remainder is unknown. In all, the sample holds under 250,000 clones, and 92% of those were seen once. Around 0.9% of the sample lies in the top ten. The specimen was peripheral blood. The receptors here all came from a young man with COVID-19, enrolled during active disease.

This chain joins TRBV7-9 and TRBJ2-3; 9 bases are shared with TRBD2. J lost 2 bases, V lost 5 bases, and 5 bases had no gene match. Germline lookup yields CDR1 SEHNR and CDR2 FQNEAQ (reference sequence). The CDR3 has 15 amino acids. The CDR3 is CASSLSSGTTDTQYF. The CDR3 coding sequence is TGTGCCAGCAGCCTTTCTAGCGGGACCACAGATACGCAGTATTTT.

V usage is TRBV12-3 or TRBV12-4 and J usage is TRBJ1-2; no clear D. The V and J ends lost 3 bases and 7 bases respectively, with 9 bases between them. This CDR3 is built from 12 residues. The CDR3, as DNA: TGTGCCAGCAGTTTTTCACGCGGTGGCTACACCTTC. Its translation: CASSFSRGGYTF.

The chain combines TRBV18 with TRBJ1-1; TRBD1 might be the D (6 bases). The CDR3 runs 16 residues. CDR1 and CDR2 from the germline V gene are KGHSH and LQKENI. V lost 2 bases and J lost 0, with 13 bases in between. The CDR3 loop is CASSPTRDNMNTEAFF. In nucleotides, the CDR3 is TGTGCCAGCTCACCAACCAGGGACAACATGAACACTGAAGCTTTCTTT.

V gene TRBV6-6 combines with J gene TRBJ2-4; tentatively, D is TRBD1 (6 bases). Between the trimmed V and J ends, which lost 6 bases and 8 bases, there was a span of 14 bases. Looked up from germline, CDR1 is MNHNY and CDR2 is SVGAGI (reference sequence). The CDR3 runs 13 residues. CDR3 nucleotide sequence: TGTGCCAGCAGCAGACAGGACGTGGACATTCAGTACTTC. Translation: CASSRQDVDIQYF.

The chain recombines TRBV19 with TRBJ1-2; 9 bases are a match to TRBD1. CDR1 is LNHDA and CDR2 is SQIVND in the germline V gene (reference sequence). The CDR3 is made up of 15 amino acids. V was pared by 5 bases and J by 8 bases, with 12 bases of the junction left unmatched. The CDR3 spells CASSPMDRGLSGYTF. In nucleotides, the CDR3 is TGTGCCAGTAGTCCTATGGACAGGGGATTATCGGGCTACACCTTC.

This chain links TRBV6-5 with TRBJ2-5; D is ambiguous. CDR3 length: 13 amino acids. Trimming shortened V by 7 bases and J by 1 base, and 10 bases separated the two germline ends. Germline V gene data show CDR1 as MNHEY and CDR2 as SVGAGI. The CDR3 reads CASNRVTQETQYF. The CDR3 DNA reads as TGTGCCAGCAACCGGGTAACCCAAGAGACCCAGTACTTC.

The V and J genes are TRBV11-2 and TRBJ1-6, with TRBD1 as a possible D gene (5 bases). The CDR3 sequence is 15 residues long. Germline V gene data show CDR1 as SGHAT and CDR2 as FQNNGV. V lost 5 bases, J lost 6 bases, and 14 bases lay in between. The DNA for the CDR3 is TGTGCCAGCAGCCCGTTGGCGGGGACTAATTCACCCCTCCACTTT. This encodes CASSPLAGTNSPLHF. The whole variable domain, remainder taken from reference TRBV11-2 and TRBJ1-6, is EAGVAQSPRYKIIEKRQSVAFWCNPISGHATLYWYQQILGQGPKLLIQFQNNGVVDDSQLPKDRFSAERLKGVDSTLKIQPAKLEDSAVYLCASSPLAGTNSPLHFGNGTRLTVT.

The rearrangement joins TRBV6-5 to TRBJ2-7, with 11 positions matching TRBD1. The germline gives CDR1 MNHEY, CDR2 SVGAGI. CDR3 size: 13 residues. V trimming: 6 bases; J trimming: 6 bases; junction bases outside the gene matches: 4. The CDR3 reads CASRRGQGGEQYF. The CDR3 region has the DNA TGTGCCAGCAGGAGGGGACAGGGGGGCGAGCAGTACTTC.

The chain uses TRBV7-9 and TRBJ1-3; 7 nucleotides align to TRBD1. After removal of 7 bases from V and 4 bases from J, the junction contained 7 bases not matched to a gene. CDR3 length: 14 amino acids. The V gene's germline CDR1 is SEHNR and CDR2 FQNEAQ (reference sequence). The CDR3 DNA is TGTGCCAGCACTCTAGGGGGCGACGGAAACACCATATATTTT. Encoded protein: CASTLGGDGNTIYF.

Only one count was recorded for this clone. The chain links TRBV19 to TRBJ1-1, with D maybe TRBD1 (6 bases). V lost 0 bases to trimming and J lost 2 bases, with 10 bases between them. The V gene's germline CDR1 is LNHDA and CDR2 SQIVND (reference sequence). CDR3 size: 15 residues. The CDR3 nucleotides are TGTGCCAGTAGTATAGACCTGACAGGAAACACTGAAGCTTTCTTT. It specifies CASSIDLTGNTEAFF. The complete variable domain, with remaining parts taken from reference TRBV19 and TRBJ1-1, reads DGGITQSPKYLFRKEGQNVTLSCEQNLNHDAMYWYRQDPGQGLRLIYYSQIVNDFQKGDIAEGYSVSREKKESFPLTVTSAQKNPTAFYLCASSIDLTGNTEAFFGQGTRLTVV.

This clone appeared once. The CDR3 loop reads CASSLAGGADTQYF. CDR3 coding DNA: TGTGCCAGCAGTCTAGCGGGGGGGGCAGATACGCAGTATTTT. The V and J genes are TRBV6-5 and TRBJ2-3, with 12 bases identical to TRBD2. The CDR3 extends over 14 amino acids. The trim removed 5 bases at V and 4 bases at J, leaving 1 base unmatched. Germline V gives CDR1 MNHEY, CDR2 SVGAGI.

The rearrangement uses TRBV27 and TRBJ1-2; D call uncertain. Germline CDR1 reads MNHEY; CDR2 reads SMNVEV (reference sequence). Trimming cost V 4 bases and J 3 bases, with 15 bases left between them. The CDR3 length is 15 residues. This chain's CDR3 is CASSSSLAGHYGYTF. In nucleotides, the CDR3 is TGTGCCAGCAGTTCCTCTCTAGCCGGTCACTATGGCTACACCTTC.

The chain recombines TRBV7-5 with TRBJ1-2; the DNA was not used to check the table's D call, TRBD1. TRBV7-5 is tagged as a pseudogene. The CDR3 runs to 15 residues. The CDR3 reads CVRSLLWGRTYGYTF. CDR3 in DNA: TGTGTCAGAAGCTTATTATGGGGCCGAACCTATGGCTACACCTTC.

This chain's CDR3 is CASTYTQGGVLYNEQFF. DNA for the CDR3: TGTGCCAGCACCTACACCCAGGGAGGGGTTCTCTACAATGAGCAGTTCTTC. The chain employs TRBV5-4 and TRBJ2-1; 7 positions match TRBD2. Germline V lookup: CDR1 SGHNT, CDR2 YYREEE (reference sequence). Unmatched junction bases numbered 15, after V lost 6 bases and J lost 3 bases. CDR3 length equals 17 residues.

This clone is a singleton in its sample. The chain combines TRBV6-2 or TRBV6-3 with TRBJ2-1; TRBD2 matches 10 bases. V was clipped by 6 bases and J by 10 bases; unmatched bases: 15. The CDR3 is made up of 16 amino acids. From germline, CDR1 is MNHEY and CDR2 SVGEGT. DNA of the CDR3: TGTGCCAGCAGCCCTTCGAGGTCTAGCGGGGGTGACGAGCAGTTCTTC. Translating gives CASSPSRSSGGDEQFF.

V and J are TRBV5-1 and TRBJ1-2; a possible D gene is TRBD1 (5 bases). Trimming removed 1 base from V and 3 bases from J, with 7 bases in between. The germline V gene encodes CDR1 SGHRS and CDR2 YFSETQ. This CDR3 is 13 amino acids long. The chain's CDR3 is CASSLWGDYGYTF. CDR3 sequence (DNA): TGCGCCAGCAGCTTGTGGGGGGACTATGGCTACACCTTC.

J is TRBJ1-5 and V is TRBV19, with 9 bases aligning to TRBD1. The CDR3 is 14 amino acids. In germline, CDR1 is LNHDA, CDR2 SQIVND (reference sequence). Trimming removed 4 bases from V and 5 bases from J; junction bases left unmatched: 3. In DNA form, the CDR3 reads TGTGCCAGTAGTAGATACAGGGGGCATCAGCCCCAGCATTTT. Translated: CASSRYRGHQPQHF.

This chain links TRBV21-1 with TRBJ1-1; whether TRBD1, the table's D call, matches the DNA was not checked. TRBV21-1 is deemed a pseudogene. CDR3 length equals 13 residues. CDR3 in amino acids: CASNPGWNTEAFF. Written as DNA, the CDR3 is TGTGCCAGCAATCCAGGGTGGAACACTGAAGCTTTCTTT.

The chain uses TRBV7-9 and TRBJ2-2; possibly TRBD2 for D (5 bases). Trimming took off 5 bases at V and 1 base at J, with 14 bases between the two ends. The CDR3 has 16 residues. Germline V lookup: CDR1 SEHNR, CDR2 FQNEAQ (reference sequence). The CDR3 bases are TGTGCCAGCAGCGCCTCGGGGTGGGAGAACACCGGGGAGCTGTTTTTT. Amino acid sequence: CASSASGWENTGELFF.

The genes are TRBV27 and TRBJ1-4, with TRBD1 matching 10 bases. Per germline, CDR1 MNHEY and CDR2 SMNVEV (reference sequence). V trimming: 3 bases; J trimming: 8 bases; junction bases outside the gene matches: 3. This CDR3 spans 14 amino acids. The CDR3 DNA sequence: TGTGCCAGCAGTTTCGGGACAGGGGTCGAAAAACTGTTTTTT. Its protein is CASSFGTGVEKLFF. The full variable domain, rest sourced from reference TRBV27 and TRBJ1-4, is EAQVTQNPRYLITVTGKKLTVTCSQNMNHEYMSWYRQDPGLGLRQIYYSMNVEVTDKGDVPEGYKVSRKEKRNFPLILESPSPNQTSLYFCASSFGTGVEKLFFGSGTQLSVL.

This rearrangement joins TRBV29-1 to TRBJ1-2; D might be TRBD1 (6 bases). V was trimmed by 4 bases and J by 4 bases, leaving 16 bases between them. Per germline, CDR1 SQVTM and CDR2 ANQGSEA. This CDR3 spans 14 amino acids. The CDR3 here is CSVVLQGLSYGYTF. The CDR3 DNA reads as TGCAGCGTTGTTTTGCAGGGGCTTAGCTATGGCTACACCTTC.

This chain joins TRBV5-1 and TRBJ1-6; tentative D call: TRBD1 (6 bases). The CDR3 extends over 15 amino acids. Trimming took off 7 bases at V and 0 bases at J, with 11 bases between the two ends. Germline assignment: CDR1 SGHRS and CDR2 YFSETQ. The CDR3 here is CASGQGGSYNSPLHF. Written as DNA, the CDR3 is TGCGCCAGCGGACAAGGGGGCTCCTATAATTCACCCCTCCACTTT.

This clone was detected only once. The rearrangement uses TRBV5-4 and TRBJ1-2; TRBD1 might be the D (6 bases). The ends were cut back, 3 bases at V and 5 bases at J, with 11 bases in the middle. Germline V gene data show CDR1 as SGHNT and CDR2 as YYREEE (reference sequence). The CDR3 is 13 residues long. CDR3 in amino acids: CASSSSGDYGYTF. In DNA form, the CDR3 reads TGTGCCAGCAGCTCTTCAGGGGATTATGGCTACACCTTC.

The V call is TRBV7-9, the J call TRBJ1-3; D is undetermined. Trimming took 7 bases from V and 0 from J, leaving 7 bases between them. This CDR3 region has 13 residues. The germline V gene has CDR1 SEHNR and CDR2 FQNEAQ (reference sequence). CDR3 nucleotides: TGTGCCAGCACCCTAACCTCTGGAAACACCATATATTTT. Translating it yields CASTLTSGNTIYF.

The chain recombines TRBV15 with TRBJ1-6; TRBD1 matches at 10 bases. V shed 1 base, J shed 7 bases, and the junction held 1 base outside the gene matches. The CDR3 covers 15 residues. Germline lookup yields CDR1 LNHNV and CDR2 YYDKDF (reference sequence). In nucleotides, the CDR3 is TGTGCCACCAGCAGAGGACAGGGGGCGAATTCACCCCTCCACTTT. It specifies CATSRGQGANSPLHF.

CDR3 protein: CASSQVDRAGGYTF. CDR3 bases: TGTGCCAGCAGCCAAGTCGACAGGGCGGGTGGCTACACCTTC. The chain carries TRBV14 and TRBJ1-2, with TRBD1 matching over 7 bases. This CDR3 has 14 residues. CDR1 is SGHDN and CDR2 is FVKESK in the germline V gene. The junction had 6 bases not matched to a gene; V was cut back by 1 base and J by 7 bases.

V is TRBV27 and J is TRBJ1-6; maybe TRBD1 (5 bases). Trimming left V 4 bases short and J 5 bases short, with 21 bases between. The CDR3 length is 18 residues. Germline CDR1 MNHEY, CDR2 SMNVEV (reference sequence). CDR3 sequence (DNA): TGTGCCAGCAGTTCAGTCCGCGTTTGGGGGGGTGATAATTCACCCCTCCACTTT. It is translated as CASSSVRVWGGDNSPLHF.

J is TRBJ2-7 and V is TRBV9; no clear D gene. This CDR3 region has 11 residues. Trimming removed 4 bases from V and 7 bases from J, with 9 bases in between. The germline V gene encodes CDR1 SGDLS and CDR2 YYNGEE. The CDR3 region is CASSPPGEQYF. In DNA form, the CDR3 reads TGTGCCAGCAGCCCCCCCGGGGAGCAGTACTTC.